Described below is a single T cell receptor beta chain sequence and its context. Its cognate antigen is unknown. The sample belongs to a study of graft-versus-host responses after intestinal transplantation. The overall study: Recipients were given multivisceral, liver-intestinal, or isolated intestinal transplants. Induction with anti-thymocyte globulin, then tacrolimus and steroids for around three years, was given to all recipients. Whole-study results and caveats: Ileal or blood samples showed some GvH clones first, and such clones were also found in recipient marrow. Early post-transplant HvG declines tracked with peak circulating GvH clone levels.

Data came from immunoSEQ multiplex PCR; TCRdb stores just in-frame clones and leaves some out. The sample yields around 99,000 clones, roughly 86% seen once. With 6 bases clipped from V and 3 bases from J, the junction kept 4 bases outside the gene matches. CDR3 length: 13 amino acids. From germline, CDR1 is MNHEY and CDR2 SVGAGI. Sequencing used unstimulated CD4+ T cells sorted from spleen or lymph node cells, obtained before transplant. The sequence derives from a human donor who was the organ donor for an intestinal transplant. The rearrangement joins TRBV6-5 to TRBJ2-5; TRBD2 matches 7 bases. Here the CDR3 reads CASSRGLKETQYF. CDR3 DNA sequence: TGTGCCAGCAGCCGGGGACTAAAAGAGACCCAGTACTTC.